This TCR beta chain was captured in a study of OX40 agonist ivuxolimab in advanced cancers. The overall study: Three patients responded partially, comprising one with hepatocellular carcinoma and two with cutaneous melanoma. Findings of the study overall: In the 0.1 to 3.0 mg/kg range, CD4+ and CD8+ blood T cells had expanded clonally by week 6. Normalized T-cell clonal expansion was also low in some nonresponders.

The V and J ends lost 5 bases and 5 bases, in that order; junction bases with no gene match: 13. This CDR3 spans 16 amino acids. The germline CDR1 and CDR2 sequences are SEHNR and FQNEAQ (reference sequence). Points on this clone: What it recognizes is unknown.

Measured with immunoSEQ multiplex PCR; TCRdb has only the in-frame clones, and not every one. The data contain roughly 80,000 clones, 80% to 90% of them singletons. The material was CD4+ or CD8+ T cells sorted from blood, obtained in a trial of the OX40 agonist ivuxolimab. The V and J genes are TRBV7-9 and TRBJ1-1, with 8 nucleotides matching TRBD1. This clonotype was obtained from an adult with an advanced solid tumor such as melanoma, head and neck, liver or kidney cancer. The DNA of the CDR3 is TGTGCCAGCAGCCCGGGGGGGACAGGTGCGAGAACTGAAGCTTTCTTT. Protein product: CASSPGGTGARTEAFF.